This T cell receptor (beta chain) was identified during a study of CD8 T cells in Susac syndrome. It was with random hexamers that about 0.45 to 1 ug RNA was reverse transcribed. Multiplex PCR with immunoSEQ amplified the TCR beta CDR3 across 54 Vbeta and 13 Jbeta. TCRdb used MiXCR to reprocess the immunoSEQ multiplex PCR reads, holding one entry per CDR3 protein. The table has 150,000 to 200,000 distinct CDR3 sequences, approximately 93% seen once; the top ten hold 0.09% to 0.1%. This clonotype appeared once. Losses at the gene ends were 0 bases for V and 5 bases for J; bases not matched to a gene: 18. Germline CDR1 DFQATT, CDR2 SNEGSKA (reference sequence). The CDR3 consists of 19 residues.

This rearrangement joins TRBV20-1 to TRBJ2-1; 8 bases fit TRBD2. The source is a human donor with multiple sclerosis. The sequencing sample was made of CD4+ T cells from PBMCs. CDR3 bases: TGCAGTGCTAGAGAGCGGGAACAGAGACTAGCGCCAAAGGACAATGAGCAGTTCTTC. Its protein is CSAREREQRLAPKDNEQFF.